This TCR beta chain is from a study of somatic mutations in cytotoxic T cells in rheumatoid arthritis. Sequencing used immunoSEQ multiplex PCR; TCRdb keeps in-frame clones, though not all of them. The sample carries approximately 23,000 clones, around 75% recorded once. Concerning this clone itself: Its specificity is not known.

The CDR3 extends over 14 amino acids. Germline CDR1 reads LNHDA; CDR2 reads SQIVND (reference sequence). Trimming pared 3 bases from V and 0 bases from J, leaving 8 bases between. Study conclusions and caveats: Among rheumatoid arthritis patients and age-matched healthy controls, CD8+ T-cell clonality was not significantly different. The antigen targets of the expanded CD8+ clones were unknown. Over 20% of CD8+ cells belonged to the largest CD8+ clone in about an eighth of the 65 patients.

The sequenced sample consisted of CD8+ T cells sorted from blood. This rearrangement joins TRBV19 to TRBJ1-1; a possible D gene is TRBD1 (5 bases). The TCR originated in an adult with rheumatoid arthritis. The CDR3 here is CASSIGGVNTEAFF. The DNA of the CDR3 is TGTGCCAGTAGTATCGGAGGGGTGAACACTGAAGCTTTCTTT.